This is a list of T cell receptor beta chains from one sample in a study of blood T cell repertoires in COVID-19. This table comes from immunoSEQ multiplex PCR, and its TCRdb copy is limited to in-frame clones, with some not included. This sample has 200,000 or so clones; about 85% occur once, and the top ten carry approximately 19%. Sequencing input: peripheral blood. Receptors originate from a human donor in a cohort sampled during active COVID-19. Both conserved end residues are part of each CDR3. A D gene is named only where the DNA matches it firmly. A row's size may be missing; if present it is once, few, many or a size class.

CASSWADNQPQHF	TGTGCCAGCAGTTGGGCCGATAATCAGCCCCAGCATTTT	once	.	TRBJ1-5	TRBV6-6
CSASDPDRPNLYEQYF	TGCAGTGCTAGTGACCCAGACAGGCCAAACCTCTACGAGCAGTACTTC	.	.	TRBJ2-7	TRBV20-1
CASISGLAGVYEQFF	TGTGCCAGCATCAGTGGTCTAGCGGGAGTTTATGAGCAGTTCTTC	.	TRBD2	TRBJ2-1	TRBV7-2
CASSRRGVYGYTF	TGTGCCAGCTCACGCAGGGGGGTCTATGGCTACACCTTC	.	TRBD1	TRBJ1-2	TRBV18
CASSVTVPDTQYF	TGTGCCAGCAGCGTTACAGTGCCGGATACGCAGTATTTT	.	.	TRBJ2-3	TRBV3-1/TRBV3-2
CASSPKSVNYGYTF	TGTGCCAGCAGTCCAAAATCGGTAAACTATGGCTACACCTTC	.	.	TRBJ1-2	TRBV6-5
CASSFGDRPKTDTQYF	TGTGCCAGCAGCTTCGGGGACAGGCCAAAGACAGATACGCAGTATTTT	.	TRBD1	TRBJ2-3	TRBV7-9
CASSPGTFSGNTIYF	TGTGCCAGCAGCCCGGGAACCTTCTCTGGAAACACCATATATTTT	.	.	TRBJ1-3	TRBV3-1/TRBV3-2
CASSLAARGGTDTQYF	TGCGCCAGCAGCTTGGCCGCTAGGGGTGGGACAGATACGCAGTATTTT	.	.	TRBJ2-3	TRBV5-1
CASSLGAWTSGTQETQYF	TGCGCCAGCAGCTTGGGCGCCTGGACTAGCGGGACCCAAGAGACCCAGTACTTC	.	TRBD2	TRBJ2-5	TRBV5-1
CASSGTGATEAFF	TGTGCCAGCAGCGGCACAGGGGCCACTGAAGCTTTCTTT	.	TRBD1	TRBJ1-1	TRBV5-5
CASSYSGADTQYF	TGTGCCAGCAGTTACTCAGGGGCAGATACGCAGTATTTT	once	.	TRBJ2-3	TRBV6-5
CASGGPGETQYF	TGTGCCAGCGGGGGCCCTGGAGAGACCCAGTACTTC	.	.	TRBJ2-5	TRBV14
CASSYKGGRDYGYTF	TGTGCCAGCAGTTACAAAGGGGGTCGCGACTATGGCTACACCTTC	once	.	TRBJ1-2	TRBV28
CASGTGGNEQFF	TGTGCCAGTGGGACAGGGGGCAATGAGCAGTTCTTC	.	TRBD1	TRBJ2-1	TRBV6-5
CASSLGVRGTANVLTF	TGTGCCAGCAGCTTAGGGGTCCGAGGTACGGCCAACGTCCTGACTTTC	few	.	TRBJ2-6	TRBV11-2
CASTDTSNTGELFF	TGCGCCAGCACGGACACGTCGAACACCGGGGAGCTGTTTTTT	.	.	TRBJ2-2	TRBV5-1
CASSQEWGLAVEETQYF	TGCGCCAGCAGCCAAGAATGGGGACTAGCGGTTGAAGAGACCCAGTACTTC	.	TRBD2	TRBJ2-5	TRBV4-1
CASSLQYQETQYF	TGTGCCAGCAGCTTACAGTACCAAGAGACCCAGTACTTC	.	.	TRBJ2-5	TRBV11-2
CASSLATGANYGYTF	TGCGCCAGCAGCTTGGCGACAGGAGCTAACTATGGCTACACCTTC	.	.	TRBJ1-2	TRBV5-1
CASSESGRGSTEAFF	TGTGCCAGCAGTGAATCAGGGCGGGGAAGCACTGAAGCTTTCTTT	.	.	TRBJ1-1	TRBV25-1
CASSQGPGRQETQYF	TGTGCCAGCAGTCAGGGTCCTGGGCGGCAAGAGACCCAGTACTTC	few	.	TRBJ2-5	TRBV7-2
CASSFLGGSYGYTF	TGTGCCAGCAGCTTTTTGGGTGGGAGCTATGGCTACACCTTC	.	.	TRBJ1-2	TRBV6-5
CASSLNGDGYTF	TGCGCCAGCAGCTTGAACGGGGATGGCTACACCTTC	.	.	TRBJ1-2	TRBV5-1
CAWSVRDTEAFF	TGTGCCTGGAGTGTCCGGGACACTGAAGCTTTCTTT	.	.	TRBJ1-1	TRBV30
CASSGTGRNQPQHF	TGTGCCAGTAGTGGTACGGGGAGGAATCAGCCCCAGCATTTT	few	.	TRBJ1-5	TRBV19
CASSPQGNTGELFF	TGTGCCAGCAGCCCGCAGGGAAACACCGGGGAGCTGTTTTTT	.	.	TRBJ2-2	TRBV7-3
CASSALNQGRNQPQHF	TGTGCCAGCAGTGCCCTGAATCAGGGCCGCAATCAGCCCCAGCATTTT	.	.	TRBJ1-5	TRBV27
CASSEGPLELFF	TGTGCCAGCAGCGAGGGCCCACTAGAGCTGTTTTTT	.	.	TRBJ2-2	TRBV25-1
CASSLNGRDAEQFF	TGTGCCAGCAGCTTAAATGGTCGAGATGCTGAGCAGTTCTTC	.	.	TRBJ2-1	TRBV7-3
CASSEEGTRYGYTF	TGTGCCAGCAGTGAAGAAGGGACTCGCTATGGCTACACCTTC	.	.	TRBJ1-2	TRBV2
CASSVVVTGGDGYTF	TGTGCCAGCAGCGTAGTGGTCACAGGGGGCGATGGCTACACCTTC	.	TRBD1	TRBJ1-2	TRBV9
CASSPDGTYNEQFF	TGTGCCAGCTCACCCGACGGGACTTACAATGAGCAGTTCTTC	.	.	TRBJ2-1	TRBV18
CASTPPGVHEQFF	TGTGCCAGCACCCCCCCGGGGGTACATGAGCAGTTCTTC	.	.	TRBJ2-1	TRBV6-5
CASSLRDRATEAFF	TGTGCCAGCTCACTCCGGGACAGGGCCACTGAAGCTTTCTTT	.	TRBD1	TRBJ1-1	TRBV18
CASGQSTDTQYF	TGTGCCAGCGGACAGTCCACAGATACGCAGTATTTT	.	.	TRBJ2-3	TRBV6-6
CASSLDPNYGYTF	TGTGCCAGCAGCTTAGACCCAAACTATGGCTACACCTTC	.	.	TRBJ1-2	TRBV11-2